This entry is about one T cell receptor beta chain. The DNA is omitted, as the CDR3 cannot be located on it reliably, and the CDR3 follows TCRdb's listing. Clones were read by immunoSEQ multiplex PCR, and TCRdb kept only the in-frame ones, dropping some. This sample has 150,000 or so clones, with approximately 85% found just once. Both ends counted, the CDR3 spans 16 residues. Germline values: CDR1 MNHEY, CDR2 SMNVEV (reference sequence). The data belong to a study of cytotoxic CD8 clonotypes in ibrutinib-treated CLL. The rearrangement links TRBV27 to TRBJ2-2. The sequenced sample was PBMCs, obtained after 24 months of ibrutinib treatment. This sequence originates from a human donor with chronic lymphocytic leukemia. The CDR3 is CASRGFRSLTFGELFF.